This T cell receptor beta chain appears in the sequencing data of a study of T-cell reconstitution after alpha-beta-depleted transplantation in children. Study-wide points: After transplant, high TCRbeta diversity at day 60 in some patients arose from surviving recipient T cells and thymic progenitors. One year post-transplant, T-cell counts and diversity were largely derived from T cells produced anew. Several hundred expanded graft clones reportedly gave rise to the alpha-beta T cells present about two months after transplant.

Of note for this clonotype: Its target is unknown.

The CDR3 extends over 17 amino acids. The ends lost 1 base at V and 4 bases at J; junction bases unmatched: 11. Germline assignment: CDR1 LGHDT and CDR2 YNNKEL (reference sequence). Preparation of the TCRbeta library was carried out with unique molecular identifiers. TCRdb used MiXCR to reprocess the PCR reads, holding one entry per CDR3 protein. This sample carries 780,000 or so distinct CDR3 sequences, roughly 15% of them seen once, and the ten largest clones take approximately 5%. The sequence was collected from a male patient younger than 18 who had a stem cell transplant for acute lymphoblastic leukemia, so the T cells may come from the graft donor. The chain is built from TRBV3-1 and TRBJ2-5; TRBD2 matches at 8 bases. The source was PBMCs, mostly from graft donor cells, collected 360 days after TCRalphabeta/CD19-depleted stem cell transplant. The CDR3 sequence: CASSQALLAVRGETQYF. Written as DNA, the CDR3 is TGTGCCAGCAGCCAAGCCCTACTAGCGGTCAGGGGAGAGACCCAGTACTTC.